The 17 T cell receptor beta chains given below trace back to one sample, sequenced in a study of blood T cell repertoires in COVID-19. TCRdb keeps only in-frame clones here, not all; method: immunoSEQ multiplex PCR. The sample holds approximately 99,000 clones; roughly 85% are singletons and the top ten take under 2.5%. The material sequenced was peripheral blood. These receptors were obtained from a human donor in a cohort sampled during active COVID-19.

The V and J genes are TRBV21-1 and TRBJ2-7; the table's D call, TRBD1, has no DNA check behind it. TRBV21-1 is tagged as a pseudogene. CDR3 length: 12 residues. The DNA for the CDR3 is TGTGCCAGCAGCAAAACCCCCCCCAGGCAGTACTTC. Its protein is CASSKTPPRQYF.

CDR3 region: CASSFLGGGELFF. The CDR3 DNA reads as TGTGCCAGCAGCTTCTTGGGGGGCGGGGAGCTGTTTTTT. This sequence joins TRBV7-9 and TRBJ2-2; perhaps TRBD2 as D (6 bases). V lost 3 bases to trimming and J lost 7 bases, with 9 bases between them. Germline V gene data show CDR1 as SEHNR and CDR2 as FQNEAQ (reference sequence). CDR3 length: 13 residues.

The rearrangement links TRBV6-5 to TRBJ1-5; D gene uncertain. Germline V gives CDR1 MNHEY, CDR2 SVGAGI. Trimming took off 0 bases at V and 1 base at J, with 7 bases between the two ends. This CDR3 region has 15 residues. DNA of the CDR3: TGTGCCAGCAGTTACTCAGCCTCGAGCAATCAGCCCCAGCATTTT. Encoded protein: CASSYSASSNQPQHF.

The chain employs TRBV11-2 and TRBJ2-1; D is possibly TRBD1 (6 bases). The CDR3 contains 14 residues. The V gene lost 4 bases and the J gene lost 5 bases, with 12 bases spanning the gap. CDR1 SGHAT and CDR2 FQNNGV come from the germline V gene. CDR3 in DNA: TGTGCCAGCAGCTCATGGGGGCTGGACAATGAGCAGTTCTTC. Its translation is CASSSWGLDNEQFF.

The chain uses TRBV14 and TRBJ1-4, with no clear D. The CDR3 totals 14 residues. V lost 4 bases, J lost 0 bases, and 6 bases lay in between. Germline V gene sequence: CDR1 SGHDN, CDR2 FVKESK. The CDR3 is CASSPRATNEKLFF. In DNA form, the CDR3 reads TGTGCCAGCAGCCCACGAGCAACTAATGAAAAACTGTTTTTT.

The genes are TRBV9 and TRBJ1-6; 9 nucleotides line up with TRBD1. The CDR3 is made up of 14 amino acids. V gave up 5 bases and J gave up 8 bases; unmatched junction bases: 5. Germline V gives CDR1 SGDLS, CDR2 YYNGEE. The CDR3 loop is CASSPGQGYSPLHF. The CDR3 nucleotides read TGTGCCAGCAGTCCGGGACAGGGCTATTCACCCCTCCACTTT.

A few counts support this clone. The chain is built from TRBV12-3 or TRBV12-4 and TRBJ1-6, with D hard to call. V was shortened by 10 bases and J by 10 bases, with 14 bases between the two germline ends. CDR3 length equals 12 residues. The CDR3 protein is CATGDPGSPLHF. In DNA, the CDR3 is TGTGCCACCGGTGACCCGGGGTCACCCCTCCACTTT.

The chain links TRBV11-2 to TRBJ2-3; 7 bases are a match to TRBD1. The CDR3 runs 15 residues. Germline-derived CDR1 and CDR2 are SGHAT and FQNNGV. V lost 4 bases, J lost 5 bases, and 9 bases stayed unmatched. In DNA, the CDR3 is TGTGCCAGCAGCTCAAGGACAGGTGGGAAAGATACGCAGTATTTT. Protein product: CASSSRTGGKDTQYF.

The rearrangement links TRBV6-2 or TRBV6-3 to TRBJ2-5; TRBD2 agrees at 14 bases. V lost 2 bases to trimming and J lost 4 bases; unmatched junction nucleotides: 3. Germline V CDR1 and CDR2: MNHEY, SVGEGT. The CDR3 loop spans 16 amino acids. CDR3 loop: CASSYLGLAGGETQYF. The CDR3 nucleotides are TGTGCCAGCAGTTACCTAGGACTAGCGGGAGGAGAGACCCAGTACTTC.

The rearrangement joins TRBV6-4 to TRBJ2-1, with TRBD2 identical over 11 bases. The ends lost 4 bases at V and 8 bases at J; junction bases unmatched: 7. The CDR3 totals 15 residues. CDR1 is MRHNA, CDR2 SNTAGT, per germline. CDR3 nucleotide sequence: TGTGCCAGCAGTGTGCTAGCGGGGGGTAGTGATGAGCAGTTCTTC. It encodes CASSVLAGGSDEQFF.

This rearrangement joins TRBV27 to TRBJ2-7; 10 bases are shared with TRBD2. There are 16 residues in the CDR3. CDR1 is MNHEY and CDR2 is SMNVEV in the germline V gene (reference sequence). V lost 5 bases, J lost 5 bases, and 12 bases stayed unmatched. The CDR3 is CASSKRSGRAFDEQYF. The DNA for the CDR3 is TGTGCCAGCAGTAAACGGAGCGGGAGGGCCTTCGACGAGCAGTACTTC.

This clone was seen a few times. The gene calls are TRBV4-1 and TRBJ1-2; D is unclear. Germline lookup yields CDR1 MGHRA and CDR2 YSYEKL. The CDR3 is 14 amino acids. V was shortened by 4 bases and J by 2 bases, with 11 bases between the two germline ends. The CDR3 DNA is TGCGCCAGCAGCCCGCTGGGAGTCAACTATGGCTACACCTTC. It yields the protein CASSPLGVNYGYTF.

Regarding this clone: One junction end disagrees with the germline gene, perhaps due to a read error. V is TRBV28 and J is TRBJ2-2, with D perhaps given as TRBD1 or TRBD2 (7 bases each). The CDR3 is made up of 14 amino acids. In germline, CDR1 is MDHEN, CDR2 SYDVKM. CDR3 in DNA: TGTGCCCGCAGGGGGGGGCGGGACACCGGGGAGCTGTTTTTT. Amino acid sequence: CARRGGRDTGELFF. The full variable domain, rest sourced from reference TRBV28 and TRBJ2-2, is DVKVTQSSRYLVKRTGEKVFLECVQDMDHENMFWYRQDPGLGLRLIYFSYDVKMKEKGDIPEGYSVSREKKERFSLILESASTNQTSMYLCARRGGRDTGELFFGEGSRLTVL.

CDR3 sequence (DNA): TGTGCCAGCAGTTTTACAGGGGCTGGGGATGAAAAACTGTTTTTT. This gives the protein CASSFTGAGDEKLFF. The chain recombines TRBV6-4 with TRBJ1-4, with 7 bases fitting TRBD1. The V segment lost 5 bases and the J segment 6 bases; nucleotides outside the gene matches: 9. The CDR3 totals 15 residues. Germline CDR1 MRHNA, CDR2 SNTAGT.

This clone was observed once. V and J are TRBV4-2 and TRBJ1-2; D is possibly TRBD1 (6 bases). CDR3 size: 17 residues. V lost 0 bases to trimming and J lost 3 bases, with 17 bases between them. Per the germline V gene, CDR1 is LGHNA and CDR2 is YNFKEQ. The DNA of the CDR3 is TGTGCCAGCAGCCAAGATCAAAGGCGGGGGCTCGACTATGGCTACACCTTC. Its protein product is CASSQDQRRGLDYGYTF.

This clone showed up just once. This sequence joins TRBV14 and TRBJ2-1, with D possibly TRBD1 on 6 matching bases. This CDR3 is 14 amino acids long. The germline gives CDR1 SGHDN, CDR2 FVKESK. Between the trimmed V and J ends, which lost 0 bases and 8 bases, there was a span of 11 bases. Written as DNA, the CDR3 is TGTGCCAGCAGCCAAGAAAGACAGGACCATGAGCAGTTCTTC. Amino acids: CASSQERQDHEQFF. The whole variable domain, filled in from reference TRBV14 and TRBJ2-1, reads EAGVTQFPSHSVIEKGQTVTLRCDPISGHDNLYWYRRVMGKEIKFLLHFVKESKQDESGMPNNRFLAERTGGTYSTLKVQPAELEDSGVYFCASSQERQDHEQFFGPGTRLTVL.

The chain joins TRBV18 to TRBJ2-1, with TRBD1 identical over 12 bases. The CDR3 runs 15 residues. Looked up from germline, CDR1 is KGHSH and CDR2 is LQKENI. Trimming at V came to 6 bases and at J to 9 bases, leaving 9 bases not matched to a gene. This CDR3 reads CASSRGTGGISEQFF. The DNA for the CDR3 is TGTGCCAGCTCGCGAGGGACAGGGGGCATAAGTGAGCAGTTCTTC.